The 6 T cell receptor beta chains listed next were all sequenced from one sample in a study of blood T cell repertoires in COVID-19. Sequencing used immunoSEQ multiplex PCR; TCRdb keeps in-frame clones, though not all of them. The profile shows about 200,000 clones, 86% of them singletons. Sequenced material: peripheral blood. The receptors were sampled from a woman aged 70 to 79 with acute or convalescent COVID-19.

The J gene is TRBJ2-2, the V gene TRBV5-1; the match to TRBD2 covers 13 bases. Germline lookup yields CDR1 SGHRS and CDR2 YFSETQ. V shed 0 bases, J shed 8 bases, and the junction held 4 bases outside the gene matches. The CDR3 extends over 16 amino acids. The CDR3 reads CASSLELAGGPGELFF. For the CDR3, the DNA is TGCGCCAGCAGCTTGGAACTAGCGGGAGGGCCTGGGGAGCTGTTTTTT.

The genes are TRBV15 and TRBJ2-1; 8 nucleotides align to TRBD2. V dropped 4 bases and J dropped 0; count of bases not matched to a gene: 8. Germline V lookup: CDR1 LNHNV, CDR2 YYDKDF (reference sequence). The CDR3 contains 17 residues. Written as DNA, the CDR3 is TGTGCCACCAGCAACTTCGGCGGGGGGAGCTCCTACAATGAGCAGTTCTTC. Its translation: CATSNFGGGSSYNEQFF.

The DNA of the CDR3 is TGTGCCAGCAGTCTTACTCAGGGAAAAGAGACCCAGTACTTC. It codes for CASSLTQGKETQYF. V usage is TRBV7-2 and J usage is TRBJ2-5, with TRBD1 as a possible D gene (5 bases). The CDR3 length is 14 residues. V was clipped by 6 bases and J by 3 bases, with 14 bases between them. CDR1 SGHTA and CDR2 FQGNSA come from the germline V gene.

V and J are TRBV12-5 and TRBJ2-6; tentatively, D is TRBD1 (5 bases). The CDR3 covers 15 residues. Trimming cost V 5 bases and J 2 bases, with 10 bases left between them. The germline CDR1 and CDR2 sequences are LGHNT and FRNRAP. This CDR3 reads CASGEQAPGANVLTF. CDR3 coding DNA: TGTGCTAGTGGTGAACAGGCCCCTGGGGCCAACGTCCTGACTTTC.

The V and J genes are TRBV11-3 and TRBJ2-2; D perhaps matches TRBD2 (5 bases). This CDR3 contains 14 residues. Trimming removed 3 bases from V and 6 bases from J, with 11 bases in between. Germline CDR1 SGHNT, CDR2 YENEEA. The DNA of the CDR3 is TGTGCCAGCAGCTTCCGGGGTCGCGCCGGGGAGCTGTTTTTT. Translated, it gives CASSFRGRAGELFF.

The J gene is TRBJ2-7, the V gene TRBV2; D is ambiguous. V was trimmed by 7 bases and J by 1 base, leaving 11 bases between them. CDR3 length: 13 amino acids. The germline CDR1 and CDR2 sequences are SNHLY and FYNNEI. The CDR3 protein is CASTNTQSYEQYF. The CDR3 DNA reads TGTGCCAGCACGAATACCCAGTCCTACGAGCAGTACTTC.